These 29 T cell receptor beta chains came from one sample sequenced in a study of shared clonotypes between healthy human individuals. Profiling relied on immunoSEQ multiplex PCR, and the TCRdb table lists in-frame clones only, not all of them. The sample gives around 1.1 million clones, 70% to 85% of which show up once; 0.89% is in the top ten. The sample was memory CD4+ T cells from PBMCs. Subset meaning: CD45RA-negative fraction. The receptor source for this set is a man aged 18 to 30 in good health. Some clones in this sample may be carry-over from other donors' samples.

V is TRBV5-1 and J is TRBJ2-1, with 12 bases matching TRBD2. The length of the CDR3 is 15 residues. After removal of 4 bases from V and 6 bases from J, the junction contained 5 bases not matched to a gene. The germline V gene has CDR1 SGHRS and CDR2 YFSETQ. Written as DNA, the CDR3 is TGCGCCAGCAGCACCCTAGCGGGAGGGATCAATGAGCAGTTCTTC. This codes for CASSTLAGGINEQFF.

Concerning this clone itself: This sequence may be a read error, since a much larger clone differs from it by one base. The rearrangement joins TRBV6-6 to TRBJ1-5; 7 positions agree with TRBD1. This CDR3 contains 13 residues. The trim removed 5 bases at V and 2 bases at J, leaving 0 bases unmatched. In germline, CDR1 is MNHNY, CDR2 SVGAGI (reference sequence). The CDR3 sequence: CASSTGGNQPQHF. CDR3 coding DNA: TGTGCCAGCAGTACAGGGGGCAATCAGCCCCAGCATTTT.

This clone has a single count. The rearrangement uses TRBV11-1 and TRBJ2-1, with D hard to call. The CDR3 spans 16 residues. Germline loops: CDR1 SGHAT, CDR2 FQDESV (reference sequence). The germline V and J ends were trimmed by 5 bases and 1 base, with 15 bases remaining between them. The CDR3 is CASSTQATRSYNEQFF. CDR3 in DNA: TGTGCCAGCAGCACCCAAGCGACCCGGTCCTACAATGAGCAGTTCTTC.

This clone showed up just a few times. This chain uses TRBV2 with TRBJ2-1; D remains ambiguous. The V gene lost 6 bases and the J gene lost 6 bases, with 12 bases spanning the gap. The CDR3 spans 13 residues. Germline values: CDR1 SNHLY, CDR2 FYNNEI. This CDR3 is CASRALRSNEQFF. For the CDR3, the DNA is TGTGCCAGCAGGGCGCTCCGCTCCAATGAGCAGTTCTTC.

The rearrangement links TRBV29-1 to TRBJ2-3; 14 bases are a match to TRBD2. The CDR3 loop spans 16 amino acids. Germline lookup yields CDR1 SQVTM and CDR2 ANQGSEA. J gave up 5 bases and V 6 bases, and 10 bases lay outside the gene matches. CDR3 protein: CSVLTPGLAGVDTQYF. The CDR3, as DNA: TGCAGCGTACTTACCCCGGGACTAGCGGGAGTAGATACGCAGTATTTT.

This clone has just one count. In DNA form, the CDR3 reads TGTGCCAGCAGCTTGGCCGGCAGGTACTCTGGAAACACCATATATTTT. Protein: CASSLAGRYSGNTIYF. V gene TRBV5-6 combines with J gene TRBJ1-3; D is ambiguous. Between the trimmed V and J ends, which lost 0 bases and 0 bases, there was a span of 10 bases. CDR1 and CDR2 from the germline V gene are SGHDT and YYEEEE. This CDR3 has 16 residues.

The V gene is TRBV6-1, the J gene TRBJ2-5; D uncertain. The germline V and J ends were trimmed by 6 bases and 3 bases, with 14 bases remaining between them. The CDR3 contains 14 residues. In germline, CDR1 is MNHNS, CDR2 SASEGT. CDR3 loop: CASSEPRIKETQYF. The CDR3 coding sequence is TGTGCCAGCAGCGAACCTAGGATTAAAGAGACCCAGTACTTC.

The chain carries TRBV5-8 and TRBJ1-5, with D possibly TRBD1 on 5 matching bases. The CDR3 loop spans 15 amino acids. Germline V gene data show CDR1 as SGHTS and CDR2 as YDEGEE. V was pared by 4 bases and J by 0 bases, with 11 bases between. The CDR3 region has the DNA TGTGCCAGCAGCCGGGGGGACTATAGCAATCAGCCCCAGCATTTT. This encodes CASSRGDYSNQPQHF. Based on the CDR3 plus reference TRBV5-8 and TRBJ1-5, the full variable domain is EAGVTQSPTHLIKTRGQQATLRCSPISGHTSVYWYQQALGLGLQFLLWYDEGEERNRGNFPPRFSGRQFPNYSSELNVNALELEDSALYLCASSRGDYSNQPQHFGDGTRLSIL.

This chain connects TRBV27 to TRBJ1-5; 10 nucleotides match TRBD1. CDR1 is MNHEY and CDR2 is SMNVEV in the germline V gene (reference sequence). With V trimmed by 5 bases and J by 3 bases, 4 bases remained unmatched. CDR3 length: 15 residues. The CDR3 spells CASSDRGLFNQPQHF. The CDR3, as DNA: TGTGCCAGCAGTGACAGGGGGCTGTTCAATCAGCCCCAGCATTTT.

Comment on this clone: This sample includes further DNA sequences coding for the same CDR3. CDR3 nucleotides: TGCGCCAGCAGCTTGGGACAGAGCTACGAGCAGTACTTC. Amino acid sequence: CASSLGQSYEQYF. This chain joins TRBV5-1 and TRBJ2-7; D possibly corresponds to TRBD1 (5 bases). The CDR3 runs to 13 residues. The V end lost 0 bases, the J end lost 3 bases, and 7 bases lay between the germline ends. Germline V CDR1 and CDR2: SGHRS, YFSETQ.

The rearrangement links TRBV10-3 to TRBJ2-5; D is uncertain. Per the germline V gene, CDR1 is ENHRY and CDR2 is SYGVKD. The CDR3 runs to 13 residues. V lost 5 bases to trimming and J lost 7 bases, with 14 bases between them. This chain's CDR3 is CAISLSAIGTQYF. As DNA, the CDR3 is TGTGCCATCAGTTTAAGTGCAATCGGGACCCAGTACTTC.

V gene TRBV28 combines with J gene TRBJ1-1; D is unresolved. With 8 bases removed from V and 1 base from J, the gap between germline ends came to 8 bases. Germline CDR1 reads MDHEN; CDR2 reads SYDVKM. The length of the CDR3 is 12 residues. CDR3 coding DNA: TGTGCCAGCGGGAGGTGGAACACTGAAGCTTTCTTT. Translated, it gives CASGRWNTEAFF.

The chain recombines TRBV21-1 with TRBJ2-7; the table's D call, TRBD1, has no DNA check behind it. TRBV21-1 is listed as a pseudogene. The CDR3 sequence is 15 residues long. The CDR3 DNA reads TGTGCCGGAAGAGTAATACAGACGAAGGACTACGAGCAGTACTTC. Its translation: CAGRVIQTKDYEQYF.

A few counts support this clone. V is TRBV6-5 and J is TRBJ1-1; 7 nucleotides line up with TRBD1. The germline gives CDR1 MNHEY, CDR2 SVGAGI. V was pared by 4 bases and J by 1 base, with 6 bases of the junction left unmatched. The CDR3 totals 15 residues. CDR3 in DNA: TGTGCCAGCAGTTCCGCGGACAGGACGAACACTGAAGCTTTCTTT. It codes for CASSSADRTNTEAFF.

This chain joins TRBV7-6 and TRBJ2-5; D might be TRBD1 (6 bases). Germline-derived CDR1 and CDR2 are SGHVS and FNYEAQ. V dropped 8 bases and J dropped 5 bases, with 24 bases sitting between them. This CDR3 contains 16 residues. CDR3 in amino acids: CASGFGVRGARETQYF. CDR3 nucleotides: TGTGCCAGCGGGTTCGGTGTCAGGGGCGCCCGGGAGACCCAGTACTTC.

The rearrangement uses TRBV5-4 and TRBJ2-7, with 14 bases identical to TRBD2. The CDR3 has 16 amino acids. From germline, CDR1 is SGHNT and CDR2 YYREEE (reference sequence). The J segment lost 4 bases and the V segment lost 4 bases, leaving 7 bases of the junction unmatched. CDR3 sequence: CASSGGLAGEGYEQYF. As DNA, the CDR3 is TGTGCCAGCAGCGGGGGACTAGCGGGAGAAGGTTACGAGCAGTACTTC.

The chain joins TRBV4-2 to TRBJ2-7; tentatively, D is TRBD1 (6 bases). Germline V gene lookup returns CDR1 LGHNA and CDR2 YNFKEQ. This CDR3 is 16 amino acids long. The V end was cut by 4 bases, the J end by 2 bases, with 18 bases between. The CDR3: CASSPATGTQPYEQYF. As DNA, the CDR3 is TGTGCCAGCAGCCCAGCTACGGGGACACAGCCCTACGAGCAGTACTTC.

This sequence joins TRBV18 and TRBJ1-2; TRBD1 is a possible D gene (6 bases). The CDR3 has 14 residues. The V end was cut by 6 bases, the J end by 2 bases, with 13 bases between. Germline values: CDR1 KGHSH, CDR2 LQKENI. The CDR3 DNA sequence: TGTGCCAGCTCCGTTGGGGGCGGCAACTATGGCTACACCTTC. It yields the protein CASSVGGGNYGYTF. Using reference TRBV18 and TRBJ1-2 for the parts outside the CDR3, the full variable domain is NAGVMQNPRHLVRRRGQEARLRCSPMKGHSHVYWYRQLPEEGLKFMVYLQKENIIDESGMPKERFSAEFPKEGPSILRIQQVVRGDSAAYFCASSVGGGNYGYTFGSGTRLTVV.

CDR3 sequence reads: CASSKQVIYGYTF. CDR3 bases: TGTGCCAGCAGCAAACAGGTGATCTATGGCTACACCTTC. The rearrangement joins TRBV28 to TRBJ1-2; maybe TRBD1 (5 bases). Germline CDR1 is MDHEN and CDR2 is SYDVKM. The ends were cut back, 6 bases at V and 4 bases at J, with 12 bases in the middle. This CDR3 is built from 13 residues.

Of note for this clone: This could be a read error, since a much larger clone is one nucleotide away. Within the sample, other DNA sequences also encode this same CDR3. The V and J genes are TRBV30 and TRBJ2-2; TRBD2 matches at 10 bases. CDR1 and CDR2 from the germline V gene are GTSNPN and SVGIG (reference sequence). Trimming at V came to 4 bases and at J to 6 bases, leaving 11 bases not matched to a gene. The CDR3 totals 16 residues. The CDR3 reads CAWTLGLAGVAGELFF. CDR3 nucleotide sequence: TGTGCCTGGACCCTAGGGCTAGCGGGGGTGGCCGGGGAGCTGTTTTTT.

This clone was counted ten times or more. The V and J genes are TRBV7-8 and TRBJ1-5, with 7 bases fitting TRBD1. Looked up from germline, CDR1 is SGHVS and CDR2 is FQNEAQ. The V gene end was trimmed by 1 base and the J gene end by 3 bases; junction bases not matched to a gene: 6. The CDR3 has 16 amino acids. CDR3 sequence: CASSLETGLHNQPQHF. Written as DNA, the CDR3 is TGTGCCAGCAGCTTAGAGACAGGGTTACACAATCAGCCCCAGCATTTT.

This chain joins TRBV19 and TRBJ2-7, with TRBD1 matching 9 bases. This CDR3 has 14 residues. V was pared by 5 bases and J by 6 bases, with 8 bases of the junction left unmatched. Germline CDR1 reads LNHDA; CDR2 reads SQIVND (reference sequence). The CDR3 sequence is CASSLPDRGGEQYF. The DNA of the CDR3 is TGTGCCAGTAGTCTCCCGGACAGGGGCGGCGAGCAGTACTTC.

This chain links TRBV29-1 with TRBJ1-1, with a possible D match to TRBD1 (6 bases). Trimming took off 4 bases at V and 1 base at J, with 10 bases between the two ends. The CDR3 runs to 13 residues. Per germline, CDR1 SQVTM and CDR2 ANQGSEA. The CDR3 DNA sequence: TGCAGCGTTGGAGGGGACACGAACACTGAAGCTTTCTTT. It yields the protein CSVGGDTNTEAFF. The full variable domain, its missing parts supplied by reference TRBV29-1 and TRBJ1-1, is SAVISQKPSRDICQRGTSLTIQCQVDSQVTMMFWYRQQPGQSLTLIATANQGSEATYESGFVIDKFPISRPNLTFSTLTVSNMSPEDSSIYLCSVGGDTNTEAFFGQGTRLTVV.

The chain joins TRBV29-1 to TRBJ2-1; perhaps TRBD1 as D (6 bases). Germline-derived CDR1 and CDR2 are SQVTM and ANQGSEA. The CDR3 covers 16 residues. Trimming stripped 4 bases from V and 2 bases from J, with 18 bases between. The CDR3 region is CSVVLPQGGTYNEQFF. CDR3 sequence (DNA): TGCAGCGTTGTCTTACCCCAAGGGGGAACCTACAATGAGCAGTTCTTC.

The chain uses TRBV18 and TRBJ2-5, with 7 nucleotides matching TRBD2. This CDR3 comprises 17 residues. Trimming at V came to 2 bases and at J to 2 bases, leaving 11 bases not matched to a gene. Germline V gives CDR1 KGHSH, CDR2 LQKENI. CDR3 DNA: TGTGCCAGCTCACCAGGGATGGGAGGGCCAGGTCAAGAGACCCAGTACTTC. Translated: CASSPGMGGPGQETQYF.

The chain links TRBV28 to TRBJ1-3, with a weak D call TRBD1 (5 bases). V lost 6 bases and J 0 bases, leaving 9 bases between the germline ends. CDR1 is MDHEN and CDR2 is SYDVKM in the germline V gene. CDR3 length: 14 amino acids. The CDR3 DNA reads TGTGCCAGCAGCCGGGGCCTCTCTGGAAACACCATATATTTT. This codes for CASSRGLSGNTIYF.

The CDR3 reads CASRVGFSYEQYF. The CDR3 DNA is TGTGCCAGCAGAGTAGGCTTCTCCTACGAGCAGTACTTC. The rearrangement joins TRBV28 to TRBJ2-7; no clear D. V was cut by 6 bases and J by 0 bases, with 9 bases left in between. CDR1 MDHEN and CDR2 SYDVKM come from the germline V gene. The CDR3 is 13 residues long.

This sequence joins TRBV21-1 and TRBJ2-3; TRBD1 was called by the table and not checked on the DNA. TRBV21-1 is assigned pseudogene status. This CDR3 contains 15 residues. The CDR3, as DNA: TGTGCCAGCAGCCTGAGACAGGGCCTACTAGGTGCGCAGTATTTT. Translation: CASSLRQGLLGAQYF.

The gene calls are TRBV30 and TRBJ1-6, with D hard to call. This CDR3 has 14 residues. Germline lookup yields CDR1 GTSNPN and CDR2 SVGIG (reference sequence). V gave up 4 bases and J gave up 0 bases, with 7 bases separating them. In nucleotides, the CDR3 is TGTGCCTGGAATGTGGGCTCCTATAATTCACCCCTCCACTTT. Translating it yields CAWNVGSYNSPLHF.